Presented here are 4 T cell receptor beta chains from one specimen sequenced in a study of molecular identifiers for immune sequencing clone quantification. One entry per CDR3 protein, called by TCRdb with MiXCR from the PCR reads. The sample lists 400,000 to 600,000 distinct CDR3 sequences, about 22% occurring once. Sample: naive CD8+ T cells from blood, with Jurkat cell RNA spiked in. Subset noted: FACS-sorted CD8+CD4-CCR7+CD45RA+ naive T cells. The receptors stem from a human donor in good health. Some libraries in this study had Jurkat cell RNA spiked in.

The genes are TRBV7-9 and TRBJ2-5; TRBD1 might be the D (6 bases). The CDR3 sequence is 13 residues long. V lost 5 bases and J 4 bases, leaving 11 bases between the germline ends. Looked up from germline, CDR1 is SEHNR and CDR2 is FQNEAQ (reference sequence). In nucleotides, the CDR3 is TGTGCCAGCAGCACGGACAGAGGAGAGACCCAGTACTTC. This gives the protein CASSTDRGETQYF.

The V gene is TRBV4-2, the J gene TRBJ2-6; D remains ambiguous. The V end was cut by 0 bases, the J end by 0 bases, with 12 bases between. This CDR3 contains 18 residues. Germline lookup yields CDR1 LGHNA and CDR2 YNFKEQ. CDR3 DNA: TGTGCCAGCAGCCAAGAAAGGGCGCGTCACTCTGGGGCCAACGTCCTGACTTTC. Protein product: CASSQERARHSGANVLTF.

In this sample, this clonotype turned up many times. The chain joins TRBV6-6 to TRBJ2-3, with 10 nucleotides matching TRBD2. The CDR3 has 15 residues. The germline V gene has CDR1 MNHNY and CDR2 SVGAGI (reference sequence). The ends lost 6 bases at V and 1 base at J; junction bases unmatched: 4. The CDR3 DNA reads as TGTGCCAGCAGCCGTGGGACTAGCGGCACAGATACGCAGTATTTT. Translating gives CASSRGTSGTDTQYF.

The sample holds many counts of this clonotype. The CDR3 nucleotides are TGTGCCAGCGGCCCCGCCGCTCAAAGTGAGCAGTTCTTC. This sequence encodes CASGPAAQSEQFF. The V gene is TRBV12-3 or TRBV12-4, the J gene TRBJ2-1; no clear D. Trimming left V 8 bases short and J 9 bases short, with 17 bases between. The CDR3 sequence is 13 residues long.